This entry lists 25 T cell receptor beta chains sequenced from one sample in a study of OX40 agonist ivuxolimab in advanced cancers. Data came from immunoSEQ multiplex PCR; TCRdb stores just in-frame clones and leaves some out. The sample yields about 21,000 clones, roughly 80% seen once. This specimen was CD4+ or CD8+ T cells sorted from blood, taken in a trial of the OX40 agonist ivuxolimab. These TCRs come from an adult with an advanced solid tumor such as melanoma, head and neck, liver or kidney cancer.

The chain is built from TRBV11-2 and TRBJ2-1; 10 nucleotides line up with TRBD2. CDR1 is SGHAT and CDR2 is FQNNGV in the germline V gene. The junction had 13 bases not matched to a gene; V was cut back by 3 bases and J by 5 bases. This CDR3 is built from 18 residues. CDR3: CASSLPGGSGGSNNEQFF. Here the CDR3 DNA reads TGTGCCAGCAGCTTGCCCGGGGGTAGCGGGGGGTCCAACAATGAGCAGTTCTTC.

CDR3 sequence: CASSPFGFGETQYF. The CDR3, as DNA: TGTGCCAGCAGCCCCTTCGGGTTCGGGGAGACCCAGTACTTC. J is TRBJ2-5 and V is TRBV6-6; D gene unclear. V lost 6 bases, J lost 5 bases, and 16 bases lay in between. The CDR3 loop spans 14 amino acids. Germline CDR1 is MNHNY and CDR2 is SVGAGI (reference sequence).

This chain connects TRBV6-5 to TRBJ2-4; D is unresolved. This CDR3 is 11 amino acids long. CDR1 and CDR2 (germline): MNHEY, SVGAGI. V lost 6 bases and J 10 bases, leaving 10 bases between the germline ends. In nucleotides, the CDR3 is TGTGCCAGCAGCCTCGGTCATATTCAGTACTTC. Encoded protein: CASSLGHIQYF.

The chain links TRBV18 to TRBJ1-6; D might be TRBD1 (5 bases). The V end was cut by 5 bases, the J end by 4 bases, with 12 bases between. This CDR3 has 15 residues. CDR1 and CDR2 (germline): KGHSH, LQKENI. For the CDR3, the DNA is TGTGCCAGCTCAGCAGACAGCGGGTATAATTCACCCCTCCACTTT. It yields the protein CASSADSGYNSPLHF.

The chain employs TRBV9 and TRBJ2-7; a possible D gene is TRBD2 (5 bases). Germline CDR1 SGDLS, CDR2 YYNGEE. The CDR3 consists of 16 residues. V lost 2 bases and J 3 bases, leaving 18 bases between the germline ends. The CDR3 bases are TGTGCCAGCAGCGTTGGTCGGGGTGGAGGATTCTACGAGCAGTACTTC. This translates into CASSVGRGGGFYEQYF.

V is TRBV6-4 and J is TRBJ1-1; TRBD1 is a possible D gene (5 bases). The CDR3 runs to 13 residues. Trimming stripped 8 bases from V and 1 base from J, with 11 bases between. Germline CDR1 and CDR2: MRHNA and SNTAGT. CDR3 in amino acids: CASRQGPNTEAFF. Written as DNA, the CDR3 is TGTGCCAGCCGGCAGGGACCGAACACTGAAGCTTTCTTT.

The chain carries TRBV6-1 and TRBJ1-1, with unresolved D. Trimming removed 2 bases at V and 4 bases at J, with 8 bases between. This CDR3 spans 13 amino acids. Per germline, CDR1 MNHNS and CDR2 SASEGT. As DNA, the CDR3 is TGTGCCAGCAGTGAAAAGGGAGGCACTGAAGCTTTCTTT. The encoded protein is CASSEKGGTEAFF.

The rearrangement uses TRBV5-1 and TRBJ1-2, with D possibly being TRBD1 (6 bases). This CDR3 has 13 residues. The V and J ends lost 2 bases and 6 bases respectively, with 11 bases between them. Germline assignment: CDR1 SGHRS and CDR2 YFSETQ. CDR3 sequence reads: CASSLRGLDGYTF. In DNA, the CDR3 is TGCGCCAGCAGCTTACGGGGGCTGGATGGCTACACCTTC.

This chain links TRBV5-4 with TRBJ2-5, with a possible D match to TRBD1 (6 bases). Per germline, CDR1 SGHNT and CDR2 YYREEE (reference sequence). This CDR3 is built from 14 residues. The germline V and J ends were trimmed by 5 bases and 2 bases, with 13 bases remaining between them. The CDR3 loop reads CASSFLRGQETQYF. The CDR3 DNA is TGTGCCAGCAGTTTCCTCAGGGGTCAAGAGACCCAGTACTTC.

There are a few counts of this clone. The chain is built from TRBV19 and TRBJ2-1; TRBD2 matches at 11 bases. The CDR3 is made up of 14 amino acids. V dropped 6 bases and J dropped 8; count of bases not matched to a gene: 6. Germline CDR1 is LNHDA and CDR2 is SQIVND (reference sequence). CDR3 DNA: TGTGCCAGTAGAGCTAGCGGGAGGAGGTATGAGCAGTTCTTC. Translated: CASRASGRRYEQFF.

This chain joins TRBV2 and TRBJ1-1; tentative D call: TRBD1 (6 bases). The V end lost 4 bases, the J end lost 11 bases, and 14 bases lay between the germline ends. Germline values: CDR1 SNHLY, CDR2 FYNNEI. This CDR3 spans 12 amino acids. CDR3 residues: CASSVYRDTAFF. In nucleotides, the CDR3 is TGTGCCAGCAGTGTCTACAGGGATACGGCTTTCTTT. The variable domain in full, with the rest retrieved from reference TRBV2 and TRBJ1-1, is EPEVTQTPSHQVTQMGQEVILRCVPISNHLYFYWYRQILGQKVEFLVSFYNNEISEKSEIFDDQFSVERPDGSNFTLKIRSTKLEDSAMYFCASSVYRDTAFFGQGTRLTVV.

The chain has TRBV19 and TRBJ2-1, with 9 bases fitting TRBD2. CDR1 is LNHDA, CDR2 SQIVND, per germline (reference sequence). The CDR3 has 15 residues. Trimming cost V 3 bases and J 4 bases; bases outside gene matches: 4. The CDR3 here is CASSMTSGFYNEQFF. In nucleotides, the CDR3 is TGTGCCAGTAGTATGACTAGCGGATTTTACAATGAGCAGTTCTTC. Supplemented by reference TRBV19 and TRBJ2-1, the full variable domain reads DGGITQSPKYLFRKEGQNVTLSCEQNLNHDAMYWYRQDPGQGLRLIYYSQIVNDFQKGDIAEGYSVSREKKESFPLTVTSAQKNPTAFYLCASSMTSGFYNEQFFGPGTRLTVL.

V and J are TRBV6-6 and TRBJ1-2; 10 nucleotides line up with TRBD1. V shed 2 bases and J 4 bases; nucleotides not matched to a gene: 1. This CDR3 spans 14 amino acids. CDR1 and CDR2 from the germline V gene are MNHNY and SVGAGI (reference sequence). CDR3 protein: CASSYRTGGYGYTF. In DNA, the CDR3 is TGTGCCAGCAGTTACCGGACAGGGGGCTATGGCTACACCTTC.

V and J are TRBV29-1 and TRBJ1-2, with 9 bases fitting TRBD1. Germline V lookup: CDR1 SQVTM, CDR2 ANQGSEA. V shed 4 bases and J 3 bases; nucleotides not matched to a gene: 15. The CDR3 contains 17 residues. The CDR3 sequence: CSVGTTGGMVGHYGYTF. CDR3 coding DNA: TGCAGCGTTGGTACGACAGGGGGGATGGTCGGGCACTATGGCTACACCTTC.

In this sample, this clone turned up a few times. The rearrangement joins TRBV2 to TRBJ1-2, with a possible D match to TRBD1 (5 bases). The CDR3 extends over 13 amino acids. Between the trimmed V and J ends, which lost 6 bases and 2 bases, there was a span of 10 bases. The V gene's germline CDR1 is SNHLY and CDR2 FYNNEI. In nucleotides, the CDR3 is TGTGCCAGCAGGAGGGACGTGAACTATGGCTACACCTTC. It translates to CASRRDVNYGYTF.

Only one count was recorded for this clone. The CDR3: CASSWQGPNSPLHF. CDR3 bases: TGTGCCAGCAGCTGGCAGGGCCCTAATTCACCCCTCCACTTT. This chain links TRBV7-3 with TRBJ1-6, with a tentative D call TRBD1 (5 bases). This CDR3 has 14 residues. Trimming pared 4 bases from V and 6 bases from J, leaving 10 bases between. CDR1 and CDR2 from the germline V gene are SGHTA and FQGTGA.

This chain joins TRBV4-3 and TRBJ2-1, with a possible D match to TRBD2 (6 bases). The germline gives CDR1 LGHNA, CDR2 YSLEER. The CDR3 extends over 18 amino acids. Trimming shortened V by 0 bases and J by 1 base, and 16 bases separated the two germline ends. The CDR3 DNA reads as TGCGCCAGCAGCCAAGAAGGCGGGGTAACGAAATCCTACAATGAGCAGTTCTTC. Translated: CASSQEGGVTKSYNEQFF.

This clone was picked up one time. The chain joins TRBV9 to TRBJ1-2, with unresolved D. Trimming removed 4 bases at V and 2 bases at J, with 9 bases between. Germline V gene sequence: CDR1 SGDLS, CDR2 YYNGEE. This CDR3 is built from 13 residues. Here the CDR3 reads CASSHNRNYGYTF. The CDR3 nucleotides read TGTGCCAGCAGCCACAACCGAAACTATGGCTACACCTTC.

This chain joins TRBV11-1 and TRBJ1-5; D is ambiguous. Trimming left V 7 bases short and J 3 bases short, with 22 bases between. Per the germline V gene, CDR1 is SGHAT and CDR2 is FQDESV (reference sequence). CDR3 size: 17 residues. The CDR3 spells CASTPRRRDEDNQPQHF. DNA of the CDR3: TGTGCCAGCACCCCCCGACGGAGGGATGAGGACAATCAGCCCCAGCATTTT.

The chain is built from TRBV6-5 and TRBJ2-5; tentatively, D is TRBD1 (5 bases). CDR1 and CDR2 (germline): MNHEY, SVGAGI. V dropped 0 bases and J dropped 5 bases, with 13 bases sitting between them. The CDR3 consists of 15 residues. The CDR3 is CASSYSPGKAETQYF. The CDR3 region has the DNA TGTGCCAGCAGTTACTCGCCAGGGAAGGCGGAGACCCAGTACTTC.

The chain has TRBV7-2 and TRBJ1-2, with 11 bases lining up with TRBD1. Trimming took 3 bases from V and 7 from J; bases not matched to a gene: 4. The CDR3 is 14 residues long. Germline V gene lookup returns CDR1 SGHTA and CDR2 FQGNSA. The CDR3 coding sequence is TGTGCCAGCAGCTTCGGACAGGGGGCTCGTGGCTACACCTTC. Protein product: CASSFGQGARGYTF.

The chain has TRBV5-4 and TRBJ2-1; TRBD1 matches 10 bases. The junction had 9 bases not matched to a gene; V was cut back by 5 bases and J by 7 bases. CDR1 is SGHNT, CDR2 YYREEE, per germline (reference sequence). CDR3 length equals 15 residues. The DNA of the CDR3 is TGTGCCAGCAGGCCGGGCGGGACAGGGGCAAATGAGCAGTTCTTC. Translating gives CASRPGGTGANEQFF.

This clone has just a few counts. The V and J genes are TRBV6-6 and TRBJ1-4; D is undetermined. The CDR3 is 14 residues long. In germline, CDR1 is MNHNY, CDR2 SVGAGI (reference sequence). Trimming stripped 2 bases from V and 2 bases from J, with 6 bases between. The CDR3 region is CASSYTWTNEKLFF. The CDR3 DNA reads TGTGCCAGCAGTTACACGTGGACTAATGAAAAACTGTTTTTT.

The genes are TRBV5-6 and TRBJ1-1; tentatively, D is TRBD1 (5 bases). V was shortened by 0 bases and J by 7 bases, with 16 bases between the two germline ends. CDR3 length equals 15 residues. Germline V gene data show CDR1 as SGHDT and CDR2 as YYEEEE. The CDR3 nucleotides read TGTGCCAGCAGCTTGGGGGGGAGGCAGTTCGGTGAAGCTTTCTTT. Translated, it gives CASSLGGRQFGEAFF.

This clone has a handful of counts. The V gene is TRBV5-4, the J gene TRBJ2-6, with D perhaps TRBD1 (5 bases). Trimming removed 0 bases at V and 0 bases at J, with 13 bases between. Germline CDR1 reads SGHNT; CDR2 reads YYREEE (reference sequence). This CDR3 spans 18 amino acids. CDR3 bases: TGTGCCAGCAGCTTGGAAGGTTGGGGCGACTCTGGGGCCAACGTCCTGACTTTC. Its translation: CASSLEGWGDSGANVLTF.